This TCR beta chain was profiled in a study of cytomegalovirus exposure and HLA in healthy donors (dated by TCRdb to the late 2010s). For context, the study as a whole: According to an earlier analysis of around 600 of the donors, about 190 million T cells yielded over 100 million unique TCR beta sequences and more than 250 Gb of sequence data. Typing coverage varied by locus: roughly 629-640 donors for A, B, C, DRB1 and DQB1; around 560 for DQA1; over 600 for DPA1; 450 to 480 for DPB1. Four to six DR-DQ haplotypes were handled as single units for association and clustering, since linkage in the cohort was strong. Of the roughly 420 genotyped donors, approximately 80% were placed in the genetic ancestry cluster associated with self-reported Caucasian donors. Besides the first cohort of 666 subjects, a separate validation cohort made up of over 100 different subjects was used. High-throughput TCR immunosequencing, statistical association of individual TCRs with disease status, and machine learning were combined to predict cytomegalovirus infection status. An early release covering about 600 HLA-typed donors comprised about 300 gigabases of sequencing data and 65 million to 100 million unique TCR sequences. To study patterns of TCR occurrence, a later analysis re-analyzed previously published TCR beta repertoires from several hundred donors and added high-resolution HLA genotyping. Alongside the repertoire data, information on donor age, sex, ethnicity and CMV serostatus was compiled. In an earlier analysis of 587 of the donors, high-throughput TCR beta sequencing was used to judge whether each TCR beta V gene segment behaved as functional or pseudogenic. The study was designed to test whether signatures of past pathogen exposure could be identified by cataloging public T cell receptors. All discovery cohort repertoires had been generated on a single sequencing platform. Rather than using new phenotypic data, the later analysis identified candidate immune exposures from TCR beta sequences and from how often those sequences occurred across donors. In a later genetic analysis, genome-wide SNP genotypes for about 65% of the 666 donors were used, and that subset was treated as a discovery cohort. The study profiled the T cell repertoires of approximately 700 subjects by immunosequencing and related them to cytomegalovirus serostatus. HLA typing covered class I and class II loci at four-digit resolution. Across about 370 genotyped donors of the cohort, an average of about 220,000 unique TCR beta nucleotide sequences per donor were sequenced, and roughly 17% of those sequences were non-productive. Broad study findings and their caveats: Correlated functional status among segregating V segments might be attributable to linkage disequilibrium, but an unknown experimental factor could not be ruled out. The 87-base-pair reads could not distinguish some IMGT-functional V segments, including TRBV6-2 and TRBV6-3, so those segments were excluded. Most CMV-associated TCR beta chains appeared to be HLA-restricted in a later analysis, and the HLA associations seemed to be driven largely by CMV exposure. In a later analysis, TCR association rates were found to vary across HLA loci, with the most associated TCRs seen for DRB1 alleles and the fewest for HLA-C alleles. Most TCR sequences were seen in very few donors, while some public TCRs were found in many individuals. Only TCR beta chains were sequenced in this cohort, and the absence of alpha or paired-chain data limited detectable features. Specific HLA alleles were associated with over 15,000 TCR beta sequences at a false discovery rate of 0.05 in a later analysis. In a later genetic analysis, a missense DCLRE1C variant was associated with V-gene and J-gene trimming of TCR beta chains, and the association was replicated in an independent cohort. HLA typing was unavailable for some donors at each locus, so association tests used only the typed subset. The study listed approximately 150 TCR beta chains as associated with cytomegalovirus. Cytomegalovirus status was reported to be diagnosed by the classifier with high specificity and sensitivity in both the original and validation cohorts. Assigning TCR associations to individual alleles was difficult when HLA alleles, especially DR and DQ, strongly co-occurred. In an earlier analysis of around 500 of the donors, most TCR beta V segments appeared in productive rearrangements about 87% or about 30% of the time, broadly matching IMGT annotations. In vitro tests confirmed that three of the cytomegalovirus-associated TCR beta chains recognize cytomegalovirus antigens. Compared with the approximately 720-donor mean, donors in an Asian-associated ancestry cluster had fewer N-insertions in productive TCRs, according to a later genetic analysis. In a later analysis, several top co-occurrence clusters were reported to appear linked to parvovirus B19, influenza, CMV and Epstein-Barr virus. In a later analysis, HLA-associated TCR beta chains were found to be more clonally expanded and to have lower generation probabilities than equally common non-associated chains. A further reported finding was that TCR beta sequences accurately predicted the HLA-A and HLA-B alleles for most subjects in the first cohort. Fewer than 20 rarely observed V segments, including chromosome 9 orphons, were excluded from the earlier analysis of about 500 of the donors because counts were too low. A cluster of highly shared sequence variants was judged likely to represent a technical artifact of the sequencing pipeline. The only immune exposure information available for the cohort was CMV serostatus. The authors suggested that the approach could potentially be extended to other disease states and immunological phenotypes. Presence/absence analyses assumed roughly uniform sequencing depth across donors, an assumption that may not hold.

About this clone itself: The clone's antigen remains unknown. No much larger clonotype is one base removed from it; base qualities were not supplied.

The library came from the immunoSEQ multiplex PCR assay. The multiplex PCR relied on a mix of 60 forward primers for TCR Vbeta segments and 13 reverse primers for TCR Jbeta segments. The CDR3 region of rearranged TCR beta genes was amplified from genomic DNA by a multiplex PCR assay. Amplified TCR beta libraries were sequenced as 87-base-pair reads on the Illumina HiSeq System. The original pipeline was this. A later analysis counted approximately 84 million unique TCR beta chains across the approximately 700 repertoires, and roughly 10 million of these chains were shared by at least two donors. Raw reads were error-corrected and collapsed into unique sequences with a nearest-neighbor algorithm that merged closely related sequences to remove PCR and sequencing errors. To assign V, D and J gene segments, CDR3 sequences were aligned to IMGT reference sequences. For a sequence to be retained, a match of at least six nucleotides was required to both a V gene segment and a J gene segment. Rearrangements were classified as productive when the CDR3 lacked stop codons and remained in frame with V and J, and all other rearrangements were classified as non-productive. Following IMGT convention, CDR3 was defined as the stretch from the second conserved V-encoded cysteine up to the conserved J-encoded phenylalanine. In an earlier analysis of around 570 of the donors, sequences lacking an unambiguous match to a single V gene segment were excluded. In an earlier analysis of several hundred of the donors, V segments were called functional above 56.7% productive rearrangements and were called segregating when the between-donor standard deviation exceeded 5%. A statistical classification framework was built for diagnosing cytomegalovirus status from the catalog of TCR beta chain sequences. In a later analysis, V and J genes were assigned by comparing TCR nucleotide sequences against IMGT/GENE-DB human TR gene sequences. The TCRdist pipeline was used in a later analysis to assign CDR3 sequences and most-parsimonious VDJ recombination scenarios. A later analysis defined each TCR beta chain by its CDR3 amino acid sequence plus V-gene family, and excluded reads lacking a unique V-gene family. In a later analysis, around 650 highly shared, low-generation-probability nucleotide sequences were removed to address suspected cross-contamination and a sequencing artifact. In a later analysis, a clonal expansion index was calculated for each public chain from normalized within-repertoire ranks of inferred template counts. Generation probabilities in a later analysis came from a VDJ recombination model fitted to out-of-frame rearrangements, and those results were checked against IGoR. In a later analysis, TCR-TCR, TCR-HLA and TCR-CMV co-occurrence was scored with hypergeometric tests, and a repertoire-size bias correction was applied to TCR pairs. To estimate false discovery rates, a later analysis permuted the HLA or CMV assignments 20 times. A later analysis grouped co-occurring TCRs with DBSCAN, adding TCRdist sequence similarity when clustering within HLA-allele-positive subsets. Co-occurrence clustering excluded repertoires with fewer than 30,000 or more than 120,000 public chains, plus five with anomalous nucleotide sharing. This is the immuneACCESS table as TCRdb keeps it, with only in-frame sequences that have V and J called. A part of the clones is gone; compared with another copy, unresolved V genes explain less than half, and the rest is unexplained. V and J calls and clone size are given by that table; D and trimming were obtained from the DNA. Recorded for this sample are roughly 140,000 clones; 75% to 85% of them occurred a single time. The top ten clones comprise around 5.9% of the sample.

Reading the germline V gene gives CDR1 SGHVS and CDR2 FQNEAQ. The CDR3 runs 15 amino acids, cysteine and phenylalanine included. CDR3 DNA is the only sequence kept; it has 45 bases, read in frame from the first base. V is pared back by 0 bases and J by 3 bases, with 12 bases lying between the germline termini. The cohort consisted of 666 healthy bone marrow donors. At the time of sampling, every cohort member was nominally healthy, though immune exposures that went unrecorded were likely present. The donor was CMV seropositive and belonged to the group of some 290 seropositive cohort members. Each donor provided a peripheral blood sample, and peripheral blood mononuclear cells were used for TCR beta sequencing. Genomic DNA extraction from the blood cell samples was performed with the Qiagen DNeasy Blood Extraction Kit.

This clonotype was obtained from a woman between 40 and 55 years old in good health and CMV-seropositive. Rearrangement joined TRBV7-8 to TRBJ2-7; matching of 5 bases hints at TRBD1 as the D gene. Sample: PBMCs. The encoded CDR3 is CASSLAVRARYEQYF. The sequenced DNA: TGTGCCAGCAGCTTAGCGGTCAGGGCCCGCTACGAGCAGTACTTC.